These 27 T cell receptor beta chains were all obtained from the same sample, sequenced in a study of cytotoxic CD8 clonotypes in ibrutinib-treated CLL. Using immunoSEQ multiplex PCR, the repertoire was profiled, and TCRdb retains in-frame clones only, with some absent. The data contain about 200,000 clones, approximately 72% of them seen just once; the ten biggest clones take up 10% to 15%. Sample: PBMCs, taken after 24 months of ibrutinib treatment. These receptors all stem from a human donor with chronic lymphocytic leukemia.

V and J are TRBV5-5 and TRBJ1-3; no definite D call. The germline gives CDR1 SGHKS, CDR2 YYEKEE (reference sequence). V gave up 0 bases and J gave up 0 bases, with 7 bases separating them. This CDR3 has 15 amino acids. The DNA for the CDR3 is TGTGCCAGCAGCTTGGAGGCAACCTCTGGAAACACCATATATTTT. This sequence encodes CASSLEATSGNTIYF.

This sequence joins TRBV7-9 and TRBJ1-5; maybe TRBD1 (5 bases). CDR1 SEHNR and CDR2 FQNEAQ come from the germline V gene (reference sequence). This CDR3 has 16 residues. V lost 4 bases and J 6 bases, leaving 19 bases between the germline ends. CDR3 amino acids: CASSSGVEGPLQPQHF. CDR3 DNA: TGTGCCAGCAGCTCCGGAGTTGAGGGGCCTCTTCAGCCCCAGCATTTT.

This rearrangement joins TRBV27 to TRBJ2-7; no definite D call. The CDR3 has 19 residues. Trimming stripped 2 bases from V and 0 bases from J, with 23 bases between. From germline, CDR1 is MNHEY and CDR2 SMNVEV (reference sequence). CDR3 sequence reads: CASSLETPENYRTSYEQYF. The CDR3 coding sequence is TGTGCCAGCAGTTTAGAGACCCCCGAGAATTACAGAACCTCCTACGAGCAGTACTTC.

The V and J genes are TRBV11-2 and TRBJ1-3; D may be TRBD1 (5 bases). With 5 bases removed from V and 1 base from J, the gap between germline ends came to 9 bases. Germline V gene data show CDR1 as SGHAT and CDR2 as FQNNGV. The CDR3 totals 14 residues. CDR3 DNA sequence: TGTGCCAGCAGCGCAGGGTGGTCTGGAAACACCATATATTTT. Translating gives CASSAGWSGNTIYF.

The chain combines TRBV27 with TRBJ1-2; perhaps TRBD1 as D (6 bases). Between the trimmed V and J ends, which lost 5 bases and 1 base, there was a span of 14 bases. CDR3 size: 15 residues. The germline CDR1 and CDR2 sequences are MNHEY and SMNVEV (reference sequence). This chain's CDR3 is CASSTTGIYNYGYTF. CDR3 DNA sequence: TGTGCCAGCAGTACCACAGGGATTTATAACTATGGCTACACCTTC.

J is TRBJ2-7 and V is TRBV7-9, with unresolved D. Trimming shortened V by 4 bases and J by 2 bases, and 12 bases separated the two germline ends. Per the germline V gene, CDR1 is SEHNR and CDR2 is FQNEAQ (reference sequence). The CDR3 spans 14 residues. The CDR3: CASSSLRHPYEQYF. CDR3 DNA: TGTGCCAGCAGCTCGCTAAGACACCCCTACGAGCAGTACTTC.

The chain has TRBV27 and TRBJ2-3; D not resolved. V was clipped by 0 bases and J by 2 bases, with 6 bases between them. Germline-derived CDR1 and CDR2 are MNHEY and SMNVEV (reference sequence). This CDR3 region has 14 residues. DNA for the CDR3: TGTGCCAGCAGTTTATCGGTGGTCACAGATACGCAGTATTTT. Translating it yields CASSLSVVTDTQYF.

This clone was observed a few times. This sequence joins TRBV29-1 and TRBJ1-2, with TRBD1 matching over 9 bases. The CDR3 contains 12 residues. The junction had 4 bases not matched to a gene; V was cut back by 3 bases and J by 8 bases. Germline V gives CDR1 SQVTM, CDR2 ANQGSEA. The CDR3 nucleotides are TGCAGCGTTGAGGGACAGGGAGGGGGCTACACCTTC. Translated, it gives CSVEGQGGGYTF.

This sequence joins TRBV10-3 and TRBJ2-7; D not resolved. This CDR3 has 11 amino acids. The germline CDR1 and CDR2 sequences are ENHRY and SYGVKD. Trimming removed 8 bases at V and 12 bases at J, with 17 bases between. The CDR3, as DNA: TGTGCCATCGAGTCGGGCTACCAGCTGTACTTC. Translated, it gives CAIESGYQLYF.

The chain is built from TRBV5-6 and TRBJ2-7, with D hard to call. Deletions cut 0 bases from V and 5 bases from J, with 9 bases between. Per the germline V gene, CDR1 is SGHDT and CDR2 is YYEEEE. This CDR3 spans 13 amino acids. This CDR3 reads CASSLAPPNEQYF. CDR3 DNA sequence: TGTGCCAGCAGCTTGGCCCCGCCGAACGAGCAGTACTTC.

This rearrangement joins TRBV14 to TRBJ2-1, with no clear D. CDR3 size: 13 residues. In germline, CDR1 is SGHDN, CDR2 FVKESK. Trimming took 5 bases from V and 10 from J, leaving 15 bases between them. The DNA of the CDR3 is TGTGCCAGCAGCGTTCAACTACGCTCAGAGCAGTTCTTC. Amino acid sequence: CASSVQLRSEQFF.

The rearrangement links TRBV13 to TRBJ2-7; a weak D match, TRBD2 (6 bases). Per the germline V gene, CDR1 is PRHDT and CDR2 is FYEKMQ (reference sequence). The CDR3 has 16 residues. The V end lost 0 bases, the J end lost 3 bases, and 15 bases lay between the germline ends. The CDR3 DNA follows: TGTGCCAGCAGCTTAGGCCCCCGGGACTTAAACTACGAGCAGTACTTC. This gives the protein CASSLGPRDLNYEQYF. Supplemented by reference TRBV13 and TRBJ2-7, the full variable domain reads AAGVIQSPRHLIKEKRETATLKCYPIPRHDTVYWYQQGPGQDPQFLISFYEKMQSDKGSIPDRFSAQQFSDYHSELNMSSLELGDSALYFCASSLGPRDLNYEQYFGPGTRLTVT.

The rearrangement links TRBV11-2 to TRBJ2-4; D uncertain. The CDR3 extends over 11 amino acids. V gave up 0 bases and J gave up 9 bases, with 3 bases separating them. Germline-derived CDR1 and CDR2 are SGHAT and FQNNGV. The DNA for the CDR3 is TGTGCCAGCAGCTTAGATGTCATTCAGTACTTC. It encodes CASSLDVIQYF.

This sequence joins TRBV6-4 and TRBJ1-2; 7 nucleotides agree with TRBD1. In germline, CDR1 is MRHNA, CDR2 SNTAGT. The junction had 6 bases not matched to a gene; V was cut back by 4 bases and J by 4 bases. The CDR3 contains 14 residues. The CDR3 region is CASSAETGVYGYTF. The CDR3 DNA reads TGTGCCAGCAGTGCCGAAACAGGGGTCTATGGCTACACCTTC.

CDR3 residues: CASTNRGSYGYTF. The DNA of the CDR3 is TGTGCCAGCACTAACAGGGGCTCCTATGGCTACACCTTC. The chain carries TRBV2 and TRBJ1-2; TRBD1 agrees at 7 bases. This CDR3 spans 13 amino acids. CDR1 is SNHLY, CDR2 FYNNEI, per germline. V gave up 7 bases and J gave up 4 bases; unmatched junction bases: 6.

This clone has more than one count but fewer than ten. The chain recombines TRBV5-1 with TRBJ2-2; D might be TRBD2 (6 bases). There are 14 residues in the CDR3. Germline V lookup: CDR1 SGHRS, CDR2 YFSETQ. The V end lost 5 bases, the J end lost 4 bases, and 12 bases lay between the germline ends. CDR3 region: CASRGVGSTGELFF. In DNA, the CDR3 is TGCGCCAGCAGAGGGGTCGGGAGCACCGGGGAGCTGTTTTTT.

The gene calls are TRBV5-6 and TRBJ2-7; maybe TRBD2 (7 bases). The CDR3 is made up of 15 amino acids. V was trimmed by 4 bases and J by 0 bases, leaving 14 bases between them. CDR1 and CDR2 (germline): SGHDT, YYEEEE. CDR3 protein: CASSLTGGSSYEQYF. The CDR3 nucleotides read TGTGCCAGCAGCCTCACGGGGGGCAGCTCCTACGAGCAGTACTTC.

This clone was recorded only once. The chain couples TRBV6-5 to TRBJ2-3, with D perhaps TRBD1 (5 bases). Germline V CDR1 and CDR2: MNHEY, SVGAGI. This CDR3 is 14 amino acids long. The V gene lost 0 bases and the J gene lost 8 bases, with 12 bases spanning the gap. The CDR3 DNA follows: TGTGCCAGCAGTTACTCCAGGGCCACCGGTACGCAGTATTTT. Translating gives CASSYSRATGTQYF.

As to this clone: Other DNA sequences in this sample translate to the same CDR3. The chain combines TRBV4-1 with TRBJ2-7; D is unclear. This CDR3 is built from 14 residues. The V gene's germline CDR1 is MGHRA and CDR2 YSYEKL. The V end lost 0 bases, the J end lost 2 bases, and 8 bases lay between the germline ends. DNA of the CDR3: TGCGCCAGCAGCCAAGAATACGGCCCCTACGAGCAGTACTTC. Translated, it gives CASSQEYGPYEQYF.

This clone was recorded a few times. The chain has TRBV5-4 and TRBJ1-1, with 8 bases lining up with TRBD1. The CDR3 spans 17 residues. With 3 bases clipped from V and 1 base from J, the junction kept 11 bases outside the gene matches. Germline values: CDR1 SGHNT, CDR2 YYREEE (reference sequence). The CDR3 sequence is CASSSYNRGTTNTEAFF. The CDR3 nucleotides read TGTGCCAGCAGCTCATATAACAGGGGGACCACGAACACTGAAGCTTTCTTT. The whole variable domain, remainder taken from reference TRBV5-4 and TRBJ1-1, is ETGVTQSPTHLIKTRGQQVTLRCSSQSGHNTVSWYQQALGQGPQFIFQYYREEENGRGNFPPRFSGLQFPNYSSELNVNALELDDSALYLCASSSYNRGTTNTEAFFGQGTRLTVV.

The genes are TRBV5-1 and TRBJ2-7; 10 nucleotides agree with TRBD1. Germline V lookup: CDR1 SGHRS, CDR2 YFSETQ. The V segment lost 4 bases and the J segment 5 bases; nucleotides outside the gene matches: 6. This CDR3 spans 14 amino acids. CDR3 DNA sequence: TGCGCCAGCAGCAGGGGACAGGGGAGCCACGAGCAGTACTTC. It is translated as CASSRGQGSHEQYF.

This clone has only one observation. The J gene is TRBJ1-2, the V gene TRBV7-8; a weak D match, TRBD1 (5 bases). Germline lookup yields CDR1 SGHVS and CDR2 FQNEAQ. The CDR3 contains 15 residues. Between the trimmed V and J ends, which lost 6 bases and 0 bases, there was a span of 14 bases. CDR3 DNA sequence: TGTGCCAGCAGTCAACGGGACCTGACTAACTATGGCTACACCTTC. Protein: CASSQRDLTNYGYTF.

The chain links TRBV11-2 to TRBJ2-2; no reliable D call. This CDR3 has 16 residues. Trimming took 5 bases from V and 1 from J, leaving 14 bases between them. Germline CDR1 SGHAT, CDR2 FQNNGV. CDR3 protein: CASSQTNRVNTGELFF. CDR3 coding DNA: TGTGCCAGCAGCCAAACGAACAGAGTGAACACCGGGGAGCTGTTTTTT.

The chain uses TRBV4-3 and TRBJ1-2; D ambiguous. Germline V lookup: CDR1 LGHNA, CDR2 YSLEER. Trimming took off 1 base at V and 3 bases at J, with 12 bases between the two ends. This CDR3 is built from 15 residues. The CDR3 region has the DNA TGCGCCAGCAGCCAAGTCGCCTTATCAGACTATGGCTACACCTTC. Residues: CASSQVALSDYGYTF.

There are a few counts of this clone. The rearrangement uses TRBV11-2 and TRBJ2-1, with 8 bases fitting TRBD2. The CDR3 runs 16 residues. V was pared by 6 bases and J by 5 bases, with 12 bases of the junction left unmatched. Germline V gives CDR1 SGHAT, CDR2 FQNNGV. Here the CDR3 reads CASRYLGGRTNNEQFF. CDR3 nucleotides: TGTGCCAGCAGGTACCTCGGCGGGAGGACCAACAATGAGCAGTTCTTC.

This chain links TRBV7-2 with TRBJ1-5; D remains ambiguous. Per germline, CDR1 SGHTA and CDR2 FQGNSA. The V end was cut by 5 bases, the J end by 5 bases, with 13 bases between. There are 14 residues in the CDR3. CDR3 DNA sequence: TGTGCCAGCAGCCCAATACTAGCCTATCAGCCCCAGCATTTT. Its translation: CASSPILAYQPQHF.

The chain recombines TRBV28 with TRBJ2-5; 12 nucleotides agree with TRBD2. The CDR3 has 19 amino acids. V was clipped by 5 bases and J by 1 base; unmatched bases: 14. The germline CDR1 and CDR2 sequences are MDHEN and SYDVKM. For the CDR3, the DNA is TGTGCCAGCAGTAAACCCCCCAGACTAGCGGGAGATCGCCAAGAGACCCAGTACTTC. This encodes CASSKPPRLAGDRQETQYF.